A single sample is the source of the 21 T cell receptor beta chains below, sequenced in a study of PD-L1 blockade in urothelial cancer (dated by TCRdb to the late 2010s). The library was built by means of the immunoSEQ multiplex PCR assay. This is the immuneACCESS table as TCRdb keeps it, with only in-frame sequences that have V and J called. A part of the clones is gone; compared with another copy, unresolved V genes explain less than half, and the rest is unexplained. A total of some 45,000 clones appear in this sample, 80% of them only once. The top ten hold around 15% of the sample. This sample's time point label indicates: pretreatment peripheral blood. Sequencing used PBMCs, obtained around atezolizumab (anti-PD-L1) treatment. All receptors come from a man aged 60 to 75 with urothelial cancer.

The CDR3 region is CASSLSGSAYEQYF. The DNA of the CDR3 is TGTGCCAGTAGTTTAAGCGGATCTGCCTACGAGCAGTACTTC. This sequence joins TRBV19 and TRBJ2-7; maybe TRBD2 (5 bases). Per germline, CDR1 LNHDA and CDR2 SQIVND (reference sequence). Trimming took 5 bases from V and 2 from J, leaving 13 bases between them. CDR3 length: 14 residues.

This chain connects TRBV25-1 to TRBJ2-1; 9 bases are shared with TRBD2. The CDR3 spans 17 residues. The junction had 14 bases not matched to a gene; V was cut back by 4 bases and J by 7 bases. Germline-derived CDR1 and CDR2 are MGHDK and SYGVNS. The CDR3 DNA reads TGTGCCAGCAGTGCTACTAAAGGGCGGGAGGGTCAAAATGAGCAGTTCTTC. Translation gives CASSATKGREGQNEQFF.

The chain recombines TRBV5-4 with TRBJ2-5; D is perhaps TRBD1 (5 bases). This CDR3 comprises 17 residues. Germline CDR1 and CDR2: SGHNT and YYREEE (reference sequence). V lost 0 bases and J lost 2, with 17 bases in between. The CDR3 sequence is CASSLEPRATGQETQYF. CDR3 DNA: TGTGCCAGCAGCTTGGAGCCAAGGGCTACAGGACAAGAGACCCAGTACTTC.

J is TRBJ2-3 and V is TRBV27, with 8 bases that match TRBD2. The V segment lost 6 bases and the J segment 4 bases; nucleotides outside the gene matches: 9. CDR3 length: 15 residues. Looked up from germline, CDR1 is MNHEY and CDR2 is SMNVEV (reference sequence). The CDR3 here is CASRALAGFSDTQYF. The CDR3 coding sequence is TGTGCCAGCAGAGCATTAGCGGGGTTCTCAGATACGCAGTATTTT.

The chain recombines TRBV5-1 with TRBJ2-2; D is perhaps TRBD1 (5 bases). The CDR3 consists of 15 residues. The V end lost 4 bases, the J end lost 5 bases, and 15 bases lay between the germline ends. The germline CDR1 and CDR2 sequences are SGHRS and YFSETQ. Here the CDR3 reads CASSTDTMGTGELFF. The CDR3 DNA reads as TGCGCCAGCAGCACGGACACGATGGGTACCGGGGAGCTGTTTTTT.

The rearrangement links TRBV15 to TRBJ2-2, with 13 bases matching TRBD2. This CDR3 spans 16 amino acids. Germline values: CDR1 LNHNV, CDR2 YYDKDF (reference sequence). With 5 bases clipped from V and 5 bases from J, the junction kept 5 bases outside the gene matches. The CDR3 sequence: CATSPGLAGETGELFF. Here the CDR3 DNA reads TGTGCCACCAGCCCCGGACTAGCGGGAGAGACCGGGGAGCTGTTTTTT.

This clone was found many times. This rearrangement joins TRBV7-2 to TRBJ2-4; 7 bases fit TRBD1. Unmatched junction bases numbered 17, after V lost 5 bases and J lost 1 base. CDR1 is SGHTA and CDR2 is FQGNSA in the germline V gene. This CDR3 is 19 amino acids long. The DNA of the CDR3 is TGTGCCAGCAGCCCTCGTGACAGGGACCCCCATATGGCCAAAAACATTCAGTACTTC. Protein sequence: CASSPRDRDPHMAKNIQYF.

The chain combines TRBV5-6 with TRBJ2-1; D possibly corresponds to TRBD2 (5 bases). Trimming left V 1 base short and J 7 bases short, with 15 bases between. CDR1 and CDR2 from the germline V gene are SGHDT and YYEEEE. This CDR3 contains 15 residues. The CDR3 DNA reads TGTGCCAGCAGCTTGAGAGGGTCCGGTGGGAATGAGCAGTTCTTC. This codes for CASSLRGSGGNEQFF.

This clone appeared once. The genes are TRBV19 and TRBJ2-2, with D maybe TRBD1 (6 bases). Trimming removed 1 base at V and 6 bases at J, with 12 bases between. Germline V gene sequence: CDR1 LNHDA, CDR2 SQIVND (reference sequence). The CDR3 has 15 residues. The CDR3 region has the DNA TGTGCCAGTAGTATAGGCCTACAGGGATCCGGGGAGCTGTTTTTT. Amino acid sequence: CASSIGLQGSGELFF.

The rearrangement joins TRBV19 to TRBJ1-6, with D perhaps matching TRBD1 (6 bases). This CDR3 spans 16 amino acids. Trimming cost V 0 bases and J 10 bases, with 16 bases left between them. Germline CDR1 and CDR2: LNHDA and SQIVND (reference sequence). The CDR3 DNA follows: TGTGCCAGTAGTATAGAGTGGGGGCGCCGCGGATCACCCCTCCACTTT. It is translated as CASSIEWGRRGSPLHF.

J is TRBJ2-1 and V is TRBV7-9; 8 nucleotides match TRBD2. With V trimmed by 5 bases and J by 8 bases, 14 bases remained unmatched. The CDR3 runs 16 residues. Per the germline V gene, CDR1 is SEHNR and CDR2 is FQNEAQ (reference sequence). The CDR3 loop is CASSLTTSGERYEQFF. The CDR3 bases are TGTGCCAGCAGCCTGACAACTAGCGGAGAAAGGTATGAGCAGTTCTTC. Filled out from reference TRBV7-9 and TRBJ2-1, the complete variable domain reads DTGVSQNPRHKITKRGQNVTFRCDPISEHNRLYWYRQTLGQGPEFLTYFQNEAQLEKSRLLSDRFSAERPKGSFSTLEIQRTEQGDSAMYLCASSLTTSGERYEQFFGPGTRLTVL.

The V gene is TRBV2, the J gene TRBJ2-7; TRBD1 is a possible D gene (6 bases). Germline V gene lookup returns CDR1 SNHLY and CDR2 FYNNEI. CDR3 length: 14 residues. With 10 bases removed from V and 0 bases from J, the gap between germline ends came to 16 bases. The CDR3 DNA reads as TGTGCCACCCGACTGGGACAAAGCTCCTACGAGCAGTACTTC. Encoded protein: CATRLGQSSYEQYF. Full variable domain (remainder filled in from reference TRBV2 and TRBJ2-7): EPEVTQTPSHQVTQMGQEVILRCVPISNHLYFYWYRQILGQKVEFLVSFYNNEISEKSEIFDDQFSVERPDGSNFTLKIRSTKLEDSAMYFCATRLGQSSYEQYFGPGTRLTVT.

This clone appeared a few times. The chain recombines TRBV30 with TRBJ1-1; 9 positions match TRBD1. In germline, CDR1 is GTSNPN, CDR2 SVGIG (reference sequence). Unmatched junction bases numbered 7, after V lost 0 bases and J lost 5 bases. CDR3 length: 15 residues. CDR3 nucleotide sequence: TGTGCCTGGAGTGTGAACAGGGGGCTTGGAACTGAAGCTTTCTTT. It specifies CAWSVNRGLGTEAFF.

This chain connects TRBV19 to TRBJ2-3, with 12 bases matching TRBD1. The CDR3 totals 16 residues. J was trimmed by 2 bases and V by 6 bases; bases with no gene match: 6. CDR1 is LNHDA, CDR2 SQIVND, per germline (reference sequence). DNA of the CDR3: TGTGCCAGTAGAACGGGACAGGGGGCCTTCACAGATACGCAGTATTTT. This sequence encodes CASRTGQGAFTDTQYF.

The V gene is TRBV6-5, the J gene TRBJ2-7; 9 bases align to TRBD1. CDR3 length: 15 residues. The V gene end was trimmed by 6 bases and the J gene end by 1 base; junction bases not matched to a gene: 7. Germline CDR1 reads MNHEY; CDR2 reads SVGAGI. The chain's CDR3 is CASREPGQGSYEQYF. The CDR3 DNA reads as TGTGCCAGCAGAGAACCGGGACAGGGATCCTACGAGCAGTACTTC.

The rearrangement uses TRBV28 and TRBJ2-2, with 8 bases aligning to TRBD1. The V segment lost 3 bases and the J segment 8 bases; nucleotides outside the gene matches: 8. Germline V gene data show CDR1 as MDHEN and CDR2 as SYDVKM. This CDR3 is 15 amino acids long. CDR3 DNA: TGTGCCAGCAGTTTTACAGGGACAGGACAAGGGGAGCTGTTTTTT. Translated, it gives CASSFTGTGQGELFF. The variable domain in full, completed from reference TRBV28 and TRBJ2-2, reads DVKVTQSSRYLVKRTGEKVFLECVQDMDHENMFWYRQDPGLGLRLIYFSYDVKMKEKGDIPEGYSVSREKKERFSLILESASTNQTSMYLCASSFTGTGQGELFFGEGSRLTVL.

This chain connects TRBV5-6 to TRBJ1-2; a weak D match, TRBD1 (6 bases). The CDR3 covers 16 residues. V was clipped by 2 bases and J by 6 bases, with 20 bases between them. Germline V lookup: CDR1 SGHDT, CDR2 YYEEEE. CDR3 sequence reads: CASSFGSNRVYDGYTF. DNA of the CDR3: TGTGCCAGCAGCTTTGGGTCTAACAGGGTGTACGATGGCTACACCTTC.

This clone was recorded at least ten times. The rearrangement joins TRBV11-1 to TRBJ2-7; D is possibly TRBD2 (6 bases). The length of the CDR3 is 16 residues. V lost 2 bases to trimming and J lost 7 bases, with 21 bases between them. The germline CDR1 and CDR2 sequences are SGHAT and FQDESV (reference sequence). CDR3 coding DNA: TGTGCCAGCAGCTTACAACGCGGGACCGTACCCCGGGAGCAGTACTTC. Translation gives CASSLQRGTVPREQYF.

CDR3 nucleotide sequence: TGTGCCAGCAGCCTAAGCGGGACGCGGACCGGGGAGCTGTTTTTT. Encoded protein: CASSLSGTRTGELFF. This chain joins TRBV9 and TRBJ2-2; 7 bases map to TRBD2. From germline, CDR1 is SGDLS and CDR2 YYNGEE. The CDR3 extends over 15 amino acids. With 4 bases clipped from V and 5 bases from J, the junction kept 8 bases outside the gene matches.

The CDR3 nucleotides are TGCGCCAGCAGCTGGACGGAAAGGACTAGCGGGTCGGTAGAGCAGTTCTTC. Translated: CASSWTERTSGSVEQFF. The chain uses TRBV5-1 and TRBJ2-1, with 11 bases identical to TRBD2. The CDR3 runs to 17 residues. Germline CDR1 is SGHRS and CDR2 is YFSETQ. The V segment lost 3 bases and the J segment 10 bases; nucleotides outside the gene matches: 15. The full variable domain, with the rest looked up from reference TRBV5-1 and TRBJ2-1, is KAGVTQTPRYLIKTRGQQVTLSCSPISGHRSVSWYQQTPGQGLQFLFEYFSETQRNKGNFPGRFSGRQFSNSRSEMNVSTLELGDSALYLCASSWTERTSGSVEQFFGPGTRLTVL.

Concerning this clone: The junction shows a germline mismatch at one end, possibly a read error. The chain combines TRBV2 with TRBJ1-5; 7 nucleotides line up with TRBD1. Germline values: CDR1 SNHLY, CDR2 FYNNEI. The CDR3 is made up of 15 amino acids. CDR3 in amino acids: CASSKDRALNQLQHF. CDR3 nucleotide sequence: TGTGCCAGCAGTAAAGACAGGGCTTTAAATCAGCTCCAGCATTTT.